The 21 T cell receptor beta chains listed next were all sequenced from one sample in a study of T cells in localized non-small cell lung cancer. The assay was immunoSEQ multiplex PCR, and TCRdb's table has in-frame clones only and misses some. This sample has 60,000 to 85,000 clones; about 86% occur once, and the top ten carry 20% to 25%. The specimen was peripheral blood, collected before any cancer treatment. These receptors were collected from a male donor older than 55 with stage III squamous cell lung carcinoma.

CDR3 sequence: CATIGGRANYGYTF. The CDR3 DNA reads TGTGCTACAATAGGGGGGAGGGCAAACTATGGCTACACCTTC. The chain joins TRBV7-9 to TRBJ1-2; TRBD1 might be the D (6 bases). Germline V lookup: CDR1 SEHNR, CDR2 FQNEAQ (reference sequence). The CDR3 has 14 residues.

The rearrangement uses TRBV7-2 and TRBJ2-7, with a tentative D call TRBD2 (6 bases). V was shortened by 3 bases and J by 4 bases, with 13 bases between the two germline ends. CDR1 is SGHTA, CDR2 FQGNSA, per germline. This CDR3 spans 14 amino acids. In DNA, the CDR3 is TGTGCCAGCAGCTTTGGAGGGACCTCTTACGAGCAGTACTTC. Translated, it gives CASSFGGTSYEQYF.

In this sample, this clone turned up a few times. The genes are TRBV4-1 and TRBJ1-6, with no clear D. The CDR3 length is 13 residues. V was trimmed by 0 bases and J by 12 bases, leaving 9 bases between them. The germline gives CDR1 MGHRA, CDR2 YSYEKL. This CDR3 is CASSQEREGPLHF. Written as DNA, the CDR3 is TGCGCCAGCAGCCAAGAACGGGAGGGACCCCTCCACTTT.

This chain joins TRBV7-9 and TRBJ1-4; possible D gene TRBD1, 6 bases. Trimming removed 5 bases from V and 7 bases from J, with 17 bases in between. The germline gives CDR1 SEHNR, CDR2 FQNEAQ (reference sequence). This CDR3 is 15 amino acids long. The CDR3 nucleotides are TGTGCCAGCAGCCAATTAACAGGGTTGGCTGAAAAACTGTTTTTT. It encodes CASSQLTGLAEKLFF.

The V gene is TRBV2, the J gene TRBJ2-7; 8 bases map to TRBD1. Trimming at V came to 10 bases and at J to 8 bases, leaving 16 bases not matched to a gene. The CDR3 is 14 residues long. The germline CDR1 and CDR2 sequences are SNHLY and FYNNEI. This CDR3 reads CAILGGTGLFQQYV. CDR3 DNA sequence: TGTGCCATCCTTGGGGGGACAGGCCTTTTCCAGCAGTACGTC.

About this clone itself: Other DNA sequences in the sample encode the same CDR3. This sequence joins TRBV5-1 and TRBJ2-5, with a tentative D call TRBD1 (5 bases). Germline loops: CDR1 SGHRS, CDR2 YFSETQ. The CDR3 contains 14 residues. The V end lost 9 bases, the J end lost 0 bases, and 15 bases lay between the germline ends. CDR3 nucleotides: TGCGCCACCAAAAGAGGACACAACCAAGAGACCCAGTACTTC. Amino acid sequence: CATKRGHNQETQYF.

CDR3 in amino acids: CASSHPMGSGVEETQYF. DNA of the CDR3: TGCGCCAGCAGCCACCCCATGGGTAGCGGGGTAGAAGAGACCCAGTACTTC. V usage is TRBV4-1 and J usage is TRBJ2-5; 8 bases are shared with TRBD2. The length of the CDR3 is 17 residues. With V trimmed by 3 bases and J by 3 bases, 12 bases remained unmatched. The germline V gene has CDR1 MGHRA and CDR2 YSYEKL.

The chain couples TRBV6-5 to TRBJ1-3; no firm D call. Trimming cost V 8 bases and J 4 bases, with 12 bases left between them. The CDR3 runs to 13 residues. The germline gives CDR1 MNHEY, CDR2 SVGAGI. The chain's CDR3 is CASASVVGNTIYF. The CDR3 nucleotides read TGTGCCAGCGCGTCGGTTGTCGGAAACACCATATATTTT.

The J gene is TRBJ1-6, the V gene TRBV6-1; TRBD1 matches at 7 bases. Trimming cost V 6 bases and J 6 bases; bases outside gene matches: 5. The CDR3 spans 14 residues. The germline V gene encodes CDR1 MNHNS and CDR2 SASEGT. The DNA for the CDR3 is TGTGCCAGCAGAAACCGGGACAGTAATTCACCCCTCCACTTT. Its protein product is CASRNRDSNSPLHF.

The chain has TRBV27 and TRBJ1-1; TRBD1 is a possible D gene (6 bases). This CDR3 is 15 amino acids long. Germline values: CDR1 MNHEY, CDR2 SMNVEV (reference sequence). The V end was cut by 5 bases, the J end by 0 bases, with 13 bases between. The CDR3 spells CASSRSAGVNTEAFF. In nucleotides, the CDR3 is TGTGCCAGCAGTAGAAGCGCAGGGGTGAACACTGAAGCTTTCTTT.

The chain is built from TRBV28 and TRBJ2-5; a possible D gene is TRBD2 (5 bases). The ends were cut back, 6 bases at V and 6 bases at J, with 17 bases in the middle. CDR1 and CDR2 (germline): MDHEN, SYDVKM. This CDR3 has 14 amino acids. In nucleotides, the CDR3 is TGTGCCAGCAGCCCCCCGGCAGACGGGAAGACCCAGTACTTC. Protein sequence: CASSPPADGKTQYF.

The chain's CDR3 is CASSLGLAGGHLYNEQFF. DNA of the CDR3: TGCGCCAGCAGCTTGGGACTAGCGGGGGGCCACCTCTACAATGAGCAGTTCTTC. The chain is built from TRBV5-1 and TRBJ2-1, with TRBD2 matching 13 bases. The V gene end was trimmed by 0 bases and the J gene end by 3 bases; junction bases not matched to a gene: 6. This CDR3 has 18 residues. Germline V lookup: CDR1 SGHRS, CDR2 YFSETQ. Full variable domain (missing parts from reference TRBV5-1 and TRBJ2-1): KAGVTQTPRYLIKTRGQQVTLSCSPISGHRSVSWYQQTPGQGLQFLFEYFSETQRNKGNFPGRFSGRQFSNSRSEMNVSTLELGDSALYLCASSLGLAGGHLYNEQFFGPGTRLTVL.

The genes are TRBV28 and TRBJ2-3, with D possibly matching TRBD2 (5 bases). The germline CDR1 and CDR2 sequences are MDHEN and SYDVKM. CDR3 length: 13 amino acids. Trimming took off 7 bases at V and 2 bases at J, with 10 bases between the two ends. DNA for the CDR3: TGTGCCAGCATCCGGACTGACACAGATACGCAGTATTTT. Encoded protein: CASIRTDTDTQYF.

The chain couples TRBV7-9 to TRBJ1-5; D unclear. CDR3 length: 15 amino acids. The V end was cut by 3 bases, the J end by 3 bases, with 12 bases between. Looked up from germline, CDR1 is SEHNR and CDR2 is FQNEAQ (reference sequence). The CDR3 spells CASSFAAGLNQPQHF. The CDR3 nucleotides are TGTGCCAGCAGCTTCGCGGCAGGCCTCAATCAGCCCCAGCATTTT.

The V and J genes are TRBV27 and TRBJ2-2; the match to TRBD1 covers 7 bases. V shed 6 bases and J 5 bases; nucleotides not matched to a gene: 6. This CDR3 spans 14 amino acids. Germline CDR1 and CDR2: MNHEY and SMNVEV (reference sequence). CDR3: CASRSGQSTGELFF. In DNA, the CDR3 is TGTGCCAGCAGATCGGGACAGTCTACCGGGGAGCTGTTTTTT.

This clone has a single count. The J gene is TRBJ2-7, the V gene TRBV30; 7 bases are shared with TRBD1. The CDR3 totals 11 residues. Trimming took 3 bases from V and 4 from J; bases not matched to a gene: 0. Germline assignment: CDR1 GTSNPN and CDR2 SVGIG (reference sequence). The CDR3 DNA follows: TGTGCCTGGAGACAGGGGTACGAGCAGTACTTC. Protein sequence: CAWRQGYEQYF. The full variable domain, completed using reference TRBV30 and TRBJ2-7, is SQTIHQWPATLVQPVGSPLSLECTVEGTSNPNLYWYRQAAGRGLQLLFYSVGIGQISSEVPQNLSASRPQDRQFILSSKKLLLSDSGFYLCAWRQGYEQYFGPGTRLTVT.

V usage is TRBV7-3 and J usage is TRBJ1-2, with D uncertain. V was pared by 1 base and J by 0 bases, with 9 bases between. This CDR3 has 15 amino acids. Germline CDR1 is SGHTA and CDR2 is FQGTGA. The chain's CDR3 is CASSLNGGSNYGYTF. CDR3 DNA: TGTGCCAGCAGCTTAAACGGCGGATCTAACTATGGCTACACCTTC. The whole variable domain, filled in from reference TRBV7-3 and TRBJ1-2, reads GAGVSQTPSNKVTEKGKYVELRCDPISGHTALYWYRQSLGQGPEFLIYFQGTGAADDSGLPNDRFFAVRPEGSVSTLKIQRTERGDSAVYLCASSLNGGSNYGYTFGSGTRLTVV.

V gene TRBV28 combines with J gene TRBJ1-4; D may be TRBD1 (6 bases). The germline V and J ends were trimmed by 6 bases and 10 bases, with 24 bases remaining between them. This CDR3 has 16 residues. Germline-derived CDR1 and CDR2 are MDHEN and SYDVKM. DNA for the CDR3: TGTGCCAGCAGCCCACGGGGGAGGGGGATAGACGGAAAACTGTTTTTT. This translates into CASSPRGRGIDGKLFF. The complete variable domain, with remaining parts taken from reference TRBV28 and TRBJ1-4, reads DVKVTQSSRYLVKRTGEKVFLECVQDMDHENMFWYRQDPGLGLRLIYFSYDVKMKEKGDIPEGYSVSREKKERFSLILESASTNQTSMYLCASSPRGRGIDGKLFFGSGTQLSVL.

This clone was seen only once. The rearrangement uses TRBV6-5 and TRBJ2-7; 7 bases are shared with TRBD1. The DNA matches TRBJ2-1 better at its end, which makes the J call doubtful. The germline gives CDR1 MNHEY, CDR2 SVGAGI. CDR3 length equals 13 residues. The CDR3 DNA reads as TGTGCCAGCTCGGACAGGCGTTACAATGAGCAGTTCTTC. Translated: CASSDRRYNEQFF.

The sample holds one count of this clone. The chain has TRBV20-1 and TRBJ2-7; 8 bases map to TRBD2. V shed 7 bases and J 5 bases; nucleotides not matched to a gene: 4. Per the germline V gene, CDR1 is DFQATT and CDR2 is SNEGSKA (reference sequence). The CDR3 has 11 amino acids. The CDR3 nucleotides read TGCAGTGGAATAGCGGGGCACGAGCAGTACTTC. Its protein product is CSGIAGHEQYF.

The rearrangement links TRBV5-6 to TRBJ2-2; 14 nucleotides agree with TRBD2. Unmatched junction bases numbered 2, after V lost 4 bases and J lost 6 bases. The CDR3 runs 15 residues. Germline assignment: CDR1 SGHDT and CDR2 YYEEEE. The CDR3 DNA sequence: TGTGCCAGCAGCCTGGGACTAGCGGGAGCCGGGGAGCTGTTTTTT. Protein product: CASSLGLAGAGELFF.